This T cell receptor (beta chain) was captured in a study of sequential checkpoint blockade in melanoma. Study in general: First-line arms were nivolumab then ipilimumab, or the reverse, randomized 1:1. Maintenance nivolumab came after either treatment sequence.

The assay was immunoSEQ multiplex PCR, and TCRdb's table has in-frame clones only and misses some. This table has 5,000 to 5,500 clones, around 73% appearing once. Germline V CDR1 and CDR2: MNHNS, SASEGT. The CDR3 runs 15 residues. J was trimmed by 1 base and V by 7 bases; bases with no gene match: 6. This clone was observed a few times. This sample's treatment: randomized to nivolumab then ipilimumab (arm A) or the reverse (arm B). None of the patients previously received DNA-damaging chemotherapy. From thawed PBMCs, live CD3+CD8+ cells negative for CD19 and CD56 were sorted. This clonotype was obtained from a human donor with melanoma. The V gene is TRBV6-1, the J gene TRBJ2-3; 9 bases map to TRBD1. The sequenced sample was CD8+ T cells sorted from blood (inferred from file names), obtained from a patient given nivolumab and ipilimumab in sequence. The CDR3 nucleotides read TGTGCCAGCATTACGACAGGGGGAGGCACAGATACGCAGTATTTT. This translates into CASITTGGGTDTQYF.